These 5 T cell receptor beta chains were sequenced from one sample in a study of beta chain features in type 1 diabetes. Expressed TCRB transcripts were sequenced, since all the RNA that had been isolated was reverse transcribed. Generated by immunoSEQ multiplex PCR, the TCRdb table keeps only in-frame clones and is missing some. The sample lists around 240,000 clones, over 8.5% occurring once. What was sequenced was naive CD4+ T cells from blood. The receptors derive from a woman under 30 in good health.

This clone appeared a few times. The CDR3 DNA is TGCGCCAGCAGCCAAGTACGGGGGGCCGACAATGAGCAGTTCTTC. Translation gives CASSQVRGADNEQFF. The V call is TRBV4-1, the J call TRBJ2-1; D possibly corresponds to TRBD2 (7 bases). This CDR3 is built from 15 residues. Deletions cut 1 base from V and 5 bases from J, with 12 bases between. The germline V gene encodes CDR1 MGHRA and CDR2 YSYEKL.

In this sample, this clone turned up a few times. The rearrangement joins TRBV6-1 to TRBJ2-5, with 8 bases fitting TRBD2. V shed 7 bases, J shed 4 bases, and the junction held 11 bases outside the gene matches. Germline CDR1 is MNHNS and CDR2 is SASEGT. This CDR3 has 15 residues. The CDR3 sequence: CASIAGGSRGETQYF. CDR3 bases: TGTGCCAGCATTGCGGGGGGATCAAGGGGAGAGACCCAGTACTTC.

The V call is TRBV30, the J call TRBJ1-2; 7 bases align to TRBD1. CDR3 length equals 16 residues. The V gene's germline CDR1 is GTSNPN and CDR2 SVGIG (reference sequence). Trimming took 3 bases from V and 3 from J; bases not matched to a gene: 13. This CDR3 reads CAWRHRPTGEYYGYTF. The CDR3 nucleotides are TGTGCCTGGAGACATCGGCCTACAGGGGAGTACTATGGCTACACCTTC.

This chain joins TRBV27 and TRBJ1-5, with unresolved D. V shed 5 bases and J shed 3 bases, with 14 bases lying between them. In germline, CDR1 is MNHEY, CDR2 SMNVEV (reference sequence). This CDR3 has 15 residues. CDR3 DNA sequence: TGTGCCAGCAGTCCACCCCCCGGTCTCAATCAGCCCCAGCATTTT. It is translated as CASSPPPGLNQPQHF.

The chain joins TRBV5-1 to TRBJ2-1, with 15 bases matching TRBD2. Germline V gene data show CDR1 as SGHRS and CDR2 as YFSETQ. The length of the CDR3 is 18 residues. Trimming at V came to 4 bases and at J to 2 bases, leaving 7 bases not matched to a gene. The DNA for the CDR3 is TGCGCCAGCAGCACGGGACTAGCGGGAGGCCCCACCTACAATGAGCAGTTCTTC. Translation: CASSTGLAGGPTYNEQFF. Combining the CDR3 with reference TRBV5-1 and TRBJ2-1 gives the whole variable domain KAGVTQTPRYLIKTRGQQVTLSCSPISGHRSVSWYQQTPGQGLQFLFEYFSETQRNKGNFPGRFSGRQFSNSRSEMNVSTLELGDSALYLCASSTGLAGGPTYNEQFFGPGTRLTVL.